The rows below give T cell receptor beta chains drawn from one sample of a study of breast tumors, draining lymph nodes, adjacent tissues. TCRdb ran MiXCR on the multiplex PCR reads and lists one entry per CDR3 protein. The repertoire consists of about 150,000 distinct CDR3 sequences, with 20% to 25% occurring once and the leading ten covering around 2.6%. What was sequenced was axillary lymph node tissue. The receptors originated from a female donor with breast cancer. Some clones in this sample may be carry-over from other donors' samples. The CDR3 runs from the conserved cysteine through the conserved F or W. D genes are given only for firm matches. Some rows have no size entry. The others give once, few or many, or a class for an expanded clone.

.	TRBV2	16	many	TRBJ2-7	TGTGCCAGCAGTGTGGGGCAGGTAGCAGACTCCTACGAGCAGTACTTC	CASSVGQVADSYEQYF
TRBD1	TRBV5-4	15	many	TRBJ1-6	TGTGCCAGCAGTCGCACAGGGGTTAACAATTCACCCCTCCACTTT	CASSRTGVNNSPLHF
.	TRBV19	14	many	TRBJ2-7	TGTGCCAGTAGTATAGCCTTGGGTCCCTACGAGCAGTACTTC	CASSIALGPYEQYF
TRBD2	TRBV3-1	14	many	TRBJ2-7	TGTGCCAGCAGCCAAACAGCGGGAGAGGTCGAGCAGTACTTC	CASSQTAGEVEQYF
.	TRBV30	15	.	TRBJ2-4	TGTGCCTGGAACCGGCTCGGGTTAGGGGGAAACATTCAGTACTTC	CAWNRLGLGGNIQYF
TRBD2	TRBV28	17	.	TRBJ2-1	TGTGCCAGCAGTCCTGGGGGTTCGGGAGGCTCCTACAATGAGCAGTTCTTC	CASSPGGSGGSYNEQFF
.	TRBV18	15	.	TRBJ2-3	TGTGCCAGCTCACCTGCAGGACTAAGCACAGATACGCAGTATTTT	CASSPAGLSTDTQYF
.	TRBV7-2	13	many	TRBJ1-5	TGTGCCAGCAGCTTGGGTCCCAATCAGCCCCAGCATTTT	CASSLGPNQPQHF
TRBD2	TRBV7-8	17	many	TRBJ2-2	TGTGCCAGCGGACCTTCTAGCGGGAGGGCAAACACCGGGGAGCTGTTTTTT	CASGPSSGRANTGELFF
.	TRBV27	14	.	TRBJ1-4	TGTGCCAGCAGTTTTCAGGGTTTTAATGAAAAACTGTATTTT	CASSFQGFNEKLYF
TRBD1	TRBV5-4	14	few	TRBJ2-5	TGTGCCAGCAGCTTGACAGGGGGGTTCGAGACCCAGTACTTC	CASSLTGGFETQYF
.	TRBV7-3	14	many	TRBJ2-1	TGTGCCAATCTGACTAGAGCATCGCCTAATGAGCAGTTCTTC	CANLTRASPNEQFF
.	TRBV9	14	many	TRBJ2-3	TGTGCCAGCAGCCCCCGGTGGGACACAGATACGCAGTATTTT	CASSPRWDTDTQYF
TRBD1	TRBV7-8	15	many	TRBJ1-5	TGTGCCAGCAGCTCGAAGACAGGGGGCAATCAGCCCCAGCATTTT	CASSSKTGGNQPQHF
.	TRBV20-1	11	.	TRBJ2-5	TGCAGTGCTAGCGGGAGAGAGACCCAGTACTTC	CSASGRETQYF
.	TRBV20-1	13	.	TRBJ2-5	TGCAGTGCTAGAGATTTCCACCAAGAGACCCAGTACTTC	CSARDFHQETQYF
TRBD2	TRBV7-2	20	many	TRBJ2-7	TGTGCCAGCAGCTTAGTACGGGGTTCGAGAGGGACTAGCGGGAGCTCCGAGCAGTACTTC	CASSLVRGSRGTSGSSEQYF
TRBD1	TRBV20-1	17	many	TRBJ1-6	TGCAGTGCTAGAGATTCCTCCTCCGGGACAGGGAATTCACCCCTCCACTTT	CSARDSSSGTGNSPLHF
.	TRBV4-1	17	many	TRBJ2-1	TGCGCCAGCAGCCAAGAGCTCCCCCCACTTCAGTCGGATGAGCAGTTCTTC	CASSQELPPLQSDEQFF
.	TRBV18	13	many	TRBJ1-2	TGTGCCAGCTCACCTACAGCTAACTATGGCTACACCTTC	CASSPTANYGYTF
.	TRBV20-1	14	many	TRBJ2-5	TGCAGTGCTAGAGATCGAGCGGATGGCGAGACCCAGTACTTC	CSARDRADGETQYF
.	TRBV14	16	many	TRBJ2-1	TGTGCCAGCAGCCAAGGCGGCCGGGAAGAGGTCAATGAGCAGTTCTTC	CASSQGGREEVNEQFF
.	TRBV12-3/TRBV12-4	12	.	TRBJ2-1	TGTGTCAGCAGCCATACCCGTACGGGGCAGTTCTTC	CVSSHTRTGQFF
.	TRBV11-2	14	many	TRBJ2-5	TGTGCCAGCAGCGCCTCGGACTATGGAGAGACCCAGTACTTC	CASSASDYGETQYF
.	TRBV7-2	14	many	TRBJ2-7	TGTGCCAGCAGCTTAGACGACGGGCTGTCCGAGCAGTACTTC	CASSLDDGLSEQYF
.	TRBV9	15	few	TRBJ1-2	TGTGCCAGCAGCGTAGGGACAGCCCCTAACTATGGCTACACCTTC	CASSVGTAPNYGYTF
TRBD2	TRBV20-1	13	many	TRBJ2-7	TGCAGTGCTCAGGGACTAGCGGGAGTAGAGCAGTACTTC	CSAQGLAGVEQYF
.	TRBV12-3/TRBV12-4	14	many	TRBJ2-1	TGTGCCAGCAGTTTTAGCCTCAAGGGCGATGAGCAGTTCTTC	CASSFSLKGDEQFF
TRBD2	TRBV27	15	.	TRBJ2-5	TGTGCCCGCAAAGTACTAGCGGGAGGGGGAGAGACCCAGTACTTC	CARKVLAGGGETQYF
.	TRBV5-1	16	many	TRBJ2-2	TGCGCCAGCAGCTTGGAGGTCGCTACCGCCACCGGGGAGCTGTTTTTT	CASSLEVATATGELFF
TRBD2	TRBV5-8	16	many	TRBJ2-3	TGTGCCAGCAGCCAACTTAGCGGGAGGGTCACAGATACGCAGTATTTT	CASSQLSGRVTDTQYF
TRBD1	TRBV19	15	many	TRBJ2-7	TGTGCCAGTAGTCCCGGACAGGGGGATGCCTACGAGCAGTACTTC	CASSPGQGDAYEQYF
.	TRBV7-2	16	many	TRBJ1-5	TGTGCCAGCAGCTTAAGGGGCCCGGGGGCCAATCAGCCCCAGCATTTT	CASSLRGPGANQPQHF
.	TRBV7-2	12	many	TRBJ2-1	TGTGCCAGCAGCGCCAGGGGCAATGAGCAGTTCTTC	CASSARGNEQFF
.	TRBV20-1	14	many	TRBJ2-7	TGCAGTGCGTCCGGGGTCACCTTCTCCTACGAGCAGTACTTC	CSASGVTFSYEQYF
TRBD2	TRBV30	14	many	TRBJ2-3	TGTGCCTGGAGTCGTAGCGGGAGTACAGATACGCAGTATTTT	CAWSRSGSTDTQYF
TRBD1	TRBV28	13	few	TRBJ1-2	TGTGCCAGTGGACAGGGATCGGGCTATGGCTACACCTTC	CASGQGSGYGYTF
.	TRBV5-4	15	many	TRBJ2-3	TGTGCCAGCAGCTTCCCGACCGCTAGCACAGATACGCAGTATTTT	CASSFPTASTDTQYF
.	TRBV12-3/TRBV12-4	15	many	TRBJ2-2	TGTGCCAGCAGTCCCAGCGGGCGGGACACCGGGGAGCTGTTTTTT	CASSPSGRDTGELFF